This T cell receptor beta chain is drawn from a study of blood T cell repertoires in COVID-19. Study-level information: The origin of the acute and convalescent COVID-19 samples was the United States, Italy and Spain.

With V trimmed by 6 bases and J by 6 bases, 9 bases remained unmatched. The length of the CDR3 is 14 residues. Germline values: CDR1 SGHNT, CDR2 YYREEE (reference sequence). Study processing details: Amplification from reference gene primers served as the basis for estimated nucleated cell counts. Repertoires were generated with immunoSEQ multiplex PCR, while TCRdb's copy carries only in-frame clones and drops some. The D gene and trimming were derived from the DNA, and the V and J assignments and clone size from that table. This sample has 40,000 to 45,000 clones; under 80% occur once, and the top ten carry roughly a quarter.

The sequenced material came from peripheral blood. The chain joins TRBV5-4 to TRBJ1-2; 9 bases fit TRBD1. This receptor was identified in a man older than 75 with acute or convalescent COVID-19. The CDR3 nucleotides are TGTGCCAGCACCATGGACAGGGGTTGGAATGGCTACACCTTC. Amino acids: CASTMDRGWNGYTF.